This TCR delta chain was identified during a study of Vδ1+ human thymocytes. The study's findings and limits: Highly polyclonal TRG and TRD repertoires with Gaussian CDR3 length distributions appeared in thymus. Donors shared many TRG clonotypes but few TRD clonotypes. Despite high sort purity, about 20% of thymic T cell receptor delta sequences were Vdelta2.

Germline V gene sequence: CDR1 TSWWSYY, CDR2 QGS. CDR3 length: 19 amino acids. The junction had 14 bases not matched to a gene; V was cut back by 3 bases and J by 1 base. Thymocytes were sorted as CD3+ TCRVdelta1+ TCRVdelta2- after alphabeta T cell depletion. The template was reverse-transcribed extracted RNA. The CDR3 regions were amplified by multiplex PCR from V-gene primers to a constant-region primer. TCRdb re-called the multiplex PCR reads through CATT. The repertoire holds 80,000 or so delta-chain clones, with roughly a third as singletons. Of note for this clone: Antigen specificity is unknown.

The V call is TRDV1, the J call TRDJ1; TRDD3 matches 10 bases. The sequencing sample was made of Vdelta1+ gamma-delta thymocytes from the thymus. Subset: FACS-sorted CD3+ TCRalphabeta- TCRVdelta1+ TCRVdelta2- thymocytes. The sequence derives from a boy less than two years old who had congenital heart surgery. CDR3 bases: TGTGCTCTTGGGGAGCTTTCCCGGGGGATACGGGAGGGCACCGATAAACTCATCTTT. Translation: CALGELSRGIREGTDKLIF.